The rows below give T cell receptor beta chains drawn from one sample of a study of shared clonotypes between healthy human individuals. Libraries were prepared by immunoSEQ multiplex PCR; TCRdb keeps only in-frame clonotypes and omits some of them. The sample shows about 1,900,000 clones, over 85% of them seen only once. Sequencing input: naive CD8+ T cells sorted from blood. These receptors came from a man younger than 30 in good health. Each CDR3 is given with its conserved first and last residue. Each record gives: clone size, D gene, V gene, J gene, CDR3 DNA, CDR3 protein. The D gene is left open where the match is weak. Rows may omit the clone size; those that give it use once, few, many or a size class.

abundance: -
d_gene: -
v_gene: TRBV28
j_gene: TRBJ1-1
CDR3nt: TGTGCCAGCAGCCCGGGACCCCAGGGTTGGCGGACTGAAGCTTTCTTT
CDR3aa: CASSPGPQGWRTEAFF

abundance: -
d_gene: -
v_gene: TRBV10-3
j_gene: TRBJ2-2
CDR3nt: TGTGCCATCAGTGAGTCCGGAACCGGGGAGCTGTTTTTT
CDR3aa: CAISESGTGELFF

abundance: -
d_gene: -
v_gene: TRBV2
j_gene: TRBJ2-1
CDR3nt: TGTGCCTCTCGTCCGGGAACCTACAATGAGCAGTTCTTC
CDR3aa: CASRPGTYNEQFF

abundance: -
d_gene: -
v_gene: TRBV19
j_gene: TRBJ2-1
CDR3nt: TGTGCCAGTAGTATACGGGACTTCAACAATGAGCAGTTCTTC
CDR3aa: CASSIRDFNNEQFF

abundance: -
d_gene: -
v_gene: TRBV6-5
j_gene: TRBJ1-2
CDR3nt: TGTGCCAGCAGTGCAATAGCTAACTATGGCTACACCTTC
CDR3aa: CASSAIANYGYTF

abundance: -
d_gene: TRBD2
v_gene: TRBV4-1
j_gene: TRBJ2-3
CDR3nt: TGCGCCAGCAGCCAAGATCGGGGACTAGCGGGGGACCTCCCCCTTCGAGCAGATACGCAGTATTTT
CDR3aa: CASSQDRGLAGDLPLRADTQYF

abundance: -
d_gene: -
v_gene: TRBV9
j_gene: TRBJ2-7
CDR3nt: TGTGCCAGCAGCGTAGGTACAGGCACCTACGAGCAGTACTTC
CDR3aa: CASSVGTGTYEQYF

abundance: -
d_gene: TRBD2
v_gene: TRBV7-3
j_gene: TRBJ2-7
CDR3nt: TGTGCCAGCAGTTGGACTAGCGGGGATTACGAGCAGTACTTC
CDR3aa: CASSWTSGDYEQYF

abundance: -
d_gene: TRBD1
v_gene: TRBV9
j_gene: TRBJ2-7
CDR3nt: TGTGCCAGCAGCGCCGGGACAGGGATCAGCGAGCAGTACTTC
CDR3aa: CASSAGTGISEQYF

abundance: -
d_gene: -
v_gene: TRBV4-3
j_gene: TRBJ2-1
CDR3nt: TGCGCCAGCAGCCAAGATCAGGCAGCTTACAATGAGCAGTTCTTC
CDR3aa: CASSQDQAAYNEQFF

abundance: once
d_gene: -
v_gene: TRBV27
j_gene: TRBJ2-7
CDR3nt: TGTGCCAGCAGTCTCGAGGCGGGCTACGAGCAGTACTTC
CDR3aa: CASSLEAGYEQYF

abundance: -
d_gene: TRBD2
v_gene: TRBV27
j_gene: TRBJ2-3
CDR3nt: TGTGCCAGCAGCACCCGAGGACTAGTACGCGCAGATACGCAGTATTTT
CDR3aa: CASSTRGLVRADTQYF

abundance: -
d_gene: TRBD1
v_gene: TRBV15
j_gene: TRBJ1-1
CDR3nt: TGTGCCACCAGCAGTCCCGGTTGGGACAGGGATATCGGTGAAGCTTTCTTT
CDR3aa: CATSSPGWDRDIGEAFF

abundance: -
d_gene: TRBD2
v_gene: TRBV4-3
j_gene: TRBJ2-7
CDR3nt: TGCGCCAGCAGCCAGGTACTAGCGGGAGGTTTCTACGAGCAGTACTTC
CDR3aa: CASSQVLAGGFYEQYF

abundance: -
d_gene: -
v_gene: TRBV27
j_gene: TRBJ1-2
CDR3nt: TGTGCCAGCAGTTTAGGTACAGGGCATTATGGCTACACCTTC
CDR3aa: CASSLGTGHYGYTF

abundance: once
d_gene: -
v_gene: TRBV11-2
j_gene: TRBJ2-2
CDR3nt: TGTGCCAGCAGCTTAGTAACGGGTAGGGGGGAGCTGTTTTTT
CDR3aa: CASSLVTGRGELFF

abundance: -
d_gene: -
v_gene: TRBV19
j_gene: TRBJ2-1
CDR3nt: TGTGCCAGTAGTATCTCTGAGCTGTCCGCGCAGTTCTTC
CDR3aa: CASSISELSAQFF

abundance: -
d_gene: -
v_gene: TRBV4-1
j_gene: TRBJ2-7
CDR3nt: TGCGCCAGCAGCCAAGATCTACCCCTCTCCTACGAGCAGTACTTC
CDR3aa: CASSQDLPLSYEQYF

abundance: -
d_gene: TRBD1
v_gene: TRBV4-1
j_gene: TRBJ2-7
CDR3nt: TGCGCCAGCAGCCTTGGGACAGGAGAATTTTACGAGCAGTACTTC
CDR3aa: CASSLGTGEFYEQYF

abundance: -
d_gene: -
v_gene: TRBV7-9
j_gene: TRBJ2-3
CDR3nt: TGTGCCAGCAGCTTAGCACAGGGAACAGATACGCAGTATTTT
CDR3aa: CASSLAQGTDTQYF

abundance: once
d_gene: -
v_gene: TRBV9
j_gene: TRBJ1-1
CDR3nt: TGTGCCAGCAGTGGTGGAGGGGGACTGAACACTGAAGCTTTCTTT
CDR3aa: CASSGGGGLNTEAFF

abundance: -
d_gene: -
v_gene: TRBV7-9
j_gene: TRBJ2-4
CDR3nt: TGTGCCAGCAGCTCCGGAAGTGAGGGCACCCAAAACATTCAGTACTTC
CDR3aa: CASSSGSEGTQNIQYF

abundance: -
d_gene: TRBD1
v_gene: TRBV13
j_gene: TRBJ2-5
CDR3nt: TGTGCCAGCAGCCCTTCCGGGACAGGGGGGACAGAGACCCAGTACTTC
CDR3aa: CASSPSGTGGTETQYF

abundance: -
d_gene: TRBD1
v_gene: TRBV11-2
j_gene: TRBJ2-7
CDR3nt: TGTGCCAGCAGCACCGGGACAGGGAAGTCCTACGAGCAGTACTTC
CDR3aa: CASSTGTGKSYEQYF

abundance: -
d_gene: -
v_gene: TRBV13
j_gene: TRBJ2-5
CDR3nt: TGTGCCAGCAGTTTTGGGGCCTCAGAGACCCAGTACTTC
CDR3aa: CASSFGASETQYF

abundance: once
d_gene: -
v_gene: TRBV5-1
j_gene: TRBJ2-1
CDR3nt: TGCGCCAGCAGCTTGGACCCCAGGGAAGGAAATGAGCAGTTCTTC
CDR3aa: CASSLDPREGNEQFF

abundance: once
d_gene: TRBD1
v_gene: TRBV27
j_gene: TRBJ1-1
CDR3nt: TGTGCCAGCAGTCCTATTTCGACAGGGGGCCTTTTCACTGAAGCTTTCTTT
CDR3aa: CASSPISTGGLFTEAFF

abundance: -
d_gene: -
v_gene: TRBV2
j_gene: TRBJ1-5
CDR3nt: TGTGCCAGCAGCGGCATCCAGGTCTATAGCAATCAGCCCCAGCATTTT
CDR3aa: CASSGIQVYSNQPQHF

abundance: -
d_gene: -
v_gene: TRBV5-5
j_gene: TRBJ2-7
CDR3nt: TGTGCCAGCAGCTTGACAGCGGACTACGAGCAGTACTTC
CDR3aa: CASSLTADYEQYF

abundance: -
d_gene: -
v_gene: TRBV5-6
j_gene: TRBJ2-5
CDR3nt: TGTGCCAGCAGCTACGGGAGTATGGGCGCCGGGGACCAAGAGACCCAGTACTTC
CDR3aa: CASSYGSMGAGDQETQYF

abundance: -
d_gene: -
v_gene: TRBV5-1
j_gene: TRBJ2-3
CDR3nt: TGCGCCAGCAGCGAAGAACGCAGGGCAGATACGCAGTATTTT
CDR3aa: CASSEERRADTQYF

abundance: -
d_gene: -
v_gene: TRBV6-5
j_gene: TRBJ2-5
CDR3nt: TGTGCCAGCAGTTACTCGGTGGCGTTAGAGACCCAGTACTTC
CDR3aa: CASSYSVALETQYF

abundance: once
d_gene: -
v_gene: TRBV6-1
j_gene: TRBJ2-1
CDR3nt: TGTGCCAGCAGTGAGGGAGGAGGCCCCCTCAATGAGCAGTTCTTC
CDR3aa: CASSEGGGPLNEQFF

abundance: -
d_gene: -
v_gene: TRBV30
j_gene: TRBJ2-3
CDR3nt: TGTGCCTGGAGTGTAATGGTCACAGATACGCAGTATTTT
CDR3aa: CAWSVMVTDTQYF

abundance: -
d_gene: TRBD2
v_gene: TRBV13
j_gene: TRBJ2-1
CDR3nt: TGTGCCAGCACCCCGAGCGGGGGGAATTTCAATGAGCAGTTCTTC
CDR3aa: CASTPSGGNFNEQFF

abundance: once
d_gene: TRBD1
v_gene: TRBV7-9
j_gene: TRBJ2-5
CDR3nt: TGTGCCAGCAGCCTTACAGGGGCCGGTGAAGAGACCCAGTACTTC
CDR3aa: CASSLTGAGEETQYF

abundance: -
d_gene: TRBD2
v_gene: TRBV28
j_gene: TRBJ2-1
CDR3nt: TGTGCCAGCAGTTTAGGGGCTAGCGGGAACAATGAGCAGTTCTTC
CDR3aa: CASSLGASGNNEQFF

abundance: -
d_gene: -
v_gene: TRBV6-1
j_gene: TRBJ2-1
CDR3nt: TGTGCCAGCAGTGACCTAGACTACAATGAGCAGTTCTTC
CDR3aa: CASSDLDYNEQFF

abundance: -
d_gene: -
v_gene: TRBV1
j_gene: TRBJ2-3
CDR3nt: TGCACCAGCAGCCAAGGATCTAGCGGGACTTGGTATACGCAGTATTTT
CDR3aa: CTSSQGSSGTWYTQYF

abundance: once
d_gene: TRBD2
v_gene: TRBV13
j_gene: TRBJ2-3
CDR3nt: TGTGCCAGCAGCTCGGGGACTAGCGGTCCTCTCGGGGCAGATACGCAGTATTTT
CDR3aa: CASSSGTSGPLGADTQYF